This T cell receptor (beta chain) comes out of a study of T cell responses to AZD1222 COVID-19 vaccine. Findings and limits, study-wide: Seropositive at baseline were only a handful of AZD1222 recipients. In a largely white British group with more females than males, clonal diversity was possibly underestimated. No repertoire was sampled before or during the peak T cell response, only after it.

Only in-frame clones appear in the TCRdb table, and some are missing; sequencing was by immunoSEQ multiplex PCR. The sample lists roughly 200,000 clones; almost 90% were seen once. This clone was found a few times. The antigen remains undetermined. This CDR3 comprises 14 residues. Looked up from germline, CDR1 is MDHEN and CDR2 is SYDVKM. V was clipped by 3 bases and J by 7 bases, with 16 bases between them. The specimen comprised peripheral blood, sampled on day 0 of AZD1222 vaccination. This receptor was identified in an adult in good health. This rearrangement joins TRBV28 to TRBJ2-7; TRBD1 might be the D (5 bases). The CDR3 loop is CASSLWSGLGEQYF. Here the CDR3 DNA reads TGTGCCAGCAGTTTGTGGTCAGGGTTGGGTGAGCAGTACTTC. The full variable domain, its missing parts supplied by reference TRBV28 and TRBJ2-7, is DVKVTQSSRYLVKRTGEKVFLECVQDMDHENMFWYRQDPGLGLRLIYFSYDVKMKEKGDIPEGYSVSREKKERFSLILESASTNQTSMYLCASSLWSGLGEQYFGPGTRLTVT.